This TCR beta chain was sequenced in a study of radiation and T cells in renal cell carcinoma. Comment on this clone: What it binds is unknown.

TCRdb's table, derived via immunoSEQ multiplex PCR, lists solely in-frame clones and lacks some. The sample shows about 74,000 clones, nearly 90% of them seen only once. Broader study findings: No pretreatment tumor biopsies were available for baseline clonotypes.

Described time point: blood 4 weeks post-SBRT, at nephrectomy. Stated treatment: 15 Gy SBRT to primary tumor, nephrectomy 4 weeks later. Nephrectomy followed 15 Gy stereotactic body radiation by 4 weeks. The patient's renal cell carcinoma had clear cell pathology. Trimming removed 2 bases from V and 5 bases from J; junction bases left unmatched: 2. Looked up from germline, CDR1 is LNHDA and CDR2 is SQIVND (reference sequence). CDR3 length equals 14 residues. The receptor comes from a woman aged 70-85 years with renal cell carcinoma. The material was blood, obtained from a patient whose treatment included radiotherapy and nephrectomy. V gene TRBV19 combines with J gene TRBJ2-2; 7 bases match TRBD1. The CDR3 nucleotides are TGTGCCAGTAGTATAAGCAGGGGGACCGGGGAGCTGTTTTTT. Protein sequence: CASSISRGTGELFF.